Sequencing of this T cell receptor beta chain was carried out in a study of blood T cell repertoires in COVID-19. Study details: Material from acute and convalescent COVID-19 was sourced from the United States, Italy and Spain.

The Seattle patients joined while their infection was active and were tracked longitudinally afterward. Profiling relied on immunoSEQ multiplex PCR, and the TCRdb table lists in-frame clones only, not all of them. The table shows about 87,000 clones, with around 82% occurring only once. Material for sequencing was peripheral blood. The receptor comes from an elderly woman with COVID-19, enrolled during active disease.

CDR3 nucleotides: TGTGCCTGGACCCCTCTCGGGGAGCTGTTTTTT. Its translation is CAWTPLGELFF. The V and J genes are TRBV30 and TRBJ2-2; D gene ambiguous. The V gene's germline CDR1 is GTSNPN and CDR2 SVGIG (reference sequence). The CDR3 runs 11 residues. With 4 bases removed from V and 7 bases from J, the gap between germline ends came to 7 bases.